The 27 T cell receptor beta chains reported below all come from one sample, sequenced in a study of shared clonotypes between healthy human individuals. TCRdb's copy holds only in-frame clones and misses some; the assay was immunoSEQ multiplex PCR. The sample carries more than 550,000 clones, roughly 87% recorded once. The sequencing sample was made of memory CD8+ T cells from PBMCs. Sample subset: CD45RO+ cells pooled with CCR7-negative TemRA cells. The receptors derive from a man between 18 and 29 years old in good health. Some clones in this sample may be carry-over from other donors' samples.

Comment on this clone: Other DNA sequences in this sample translate to the same CDR3. The chain combines TRBV9 with TRBJ2-3; no definite D call. V lost 0 bases to trimming and J lost 0 bases, with 5 bases between them. Germline V gives CDR1 SGDLS, CDR2 YYNGEE. The CDR3 contains 14 residues. CDR3 residues: CASSVGGSTDTQYF. The CDR3 nucleotides are TGTGCCAGCAGCGTAGGGGGTAGCACAGATACGCAGTATTTT. Full variable domain (outside the CDR3, taken from reference TRBV9 and TRBJ2-3): DSGVTQTPKHLITATGQRVTLRCSPRSGDLSVYWYQQSLDQGLQFLIQYYNGEERAKGNILERFSAQQFPDLHSELNLSSLELGDSALYFCASSVGGSTDTQYFGPGTRLTVL.

The chain carries TRBV27 and TRBJ1-2; 8 nucleotides agree with TRBD1. The CDR3 is 17 residues long. V gave up 0 bases and J gave up 8 bases; unmatched junction bases: 14. CDR1 MNHEY and CDR2 SMNVEV come from the germline V gene (reference sequence). The CDR3 DNA reads TGTGCCAGCAGTTTATCTAGGACAGGGCTTTCCTTGGGGGGCTACACCTTC. This translates into CASSLSRTGLSLGGYTF.

This chain connects TRBV5-3 to TRBJ1-5; no definite D call. Being an ORF, TRBV5-3 has a function that is uncertain. Trimming shortened V by 7 bases and J by 5 bases, and 16 bases separated the two germline ends. This CDR3 comprises 14 residues. CDR3 DNA sequence: TGTGCCAGAGAAAGGACGGAAGAGCATCAGCCCCAGCATTTT. Translation: CARERTEEHQPQHF.

CDR3 sequence reads: CASSLASGLSAFF. The CDR3 DNA is TGTGCCAGCAGCTTAGCGTCGGGACTGTCGGCTTTCTTT. V and J are TRBV7-2 and TRBJ1-1; the D gene is possibly TRBD1 (5 bases). The germline CDR1 and CDR2 sequences are SGHTA and FQGNSA. There are 13 residues in the CDR3. V dropped 0 bases and J dropped 11 bases, with 13 bases sitting between them.

This chain links TRBV28 with TRBJ2-7; possibly TRBD1 or TRBD2 for D (5 bases each). The V gene lost 2 bases and the J gene lost 4 bases, with 27 bases spanning the gap. Germline CDR1 MDHEN, CDR2 SYDVKM. The length of the CDR3 is 19 residues. The CDR3: CASSLPGAGGKRGWYEQYF. CDR3 bases: TGTGCCAGCAGTTTACCCGGGGCAGGTGGTAAGAGGGGATGGTACGAGCAGTACTTC.

The V gene is TRBV28, the J gene TRBJ2-7, with 7 bases matching TRBD1. The CDR3 runs 15 residues. Germline V lookup: CDR1 MDHEN, CDR2 SYDVKM. Trimming cost V 4 bases and J 2 bases; bases outside gene matches: 8. The CDR3 DNA follows: TGTGCCAGCAGTTCCATAAGGACAGGTACCTACGAGCAGTACTTC. The encoded protein is CASSSIRTGTYEQYF.

V usage is TRBV7-6 and J usage is TRBJ2-7; 7 bases agree with TRBD2. This CDR3 has 19 residues. Per the germline V gene, CDR1 is SGHVS and CDR2 is FNYEAQ. J gave up 2 bases and V 2 bases, and 18 bases lay outside the gene matches. CDR3 loop: CASSLNRPSGGLQTYEQYF. The CDR3 DNA sequence: TGTGCCAGCAGCTTAAACCGCCCCTCGGGGGGACTCCAAACCTACGAGCAGTACTTC. Variable domain in full (rest from reference TRBV7-6 and TRBJ2-7): GAGVSQSPRYKVTKRGQDVALRCDPISGHVSLYWYRQALGQGPEFLTYFNYEAQQDKSGLPNDRFSAERPEGSISTLTIQRTEQRDSAMYRCASSLNRPSGGLQTYEQYFGPGTRLTVT.

The chain is built from TRBV19 and TRBJ2-7; weak D call: TRBD1 (6 bases). The CDR3 sequence is 15 residues long. Germline-derived CDR1 and CDR2 are LNHDA and SQIVND (reference sequence). The V and J ends lost 5 bases and 2 bases respectively, with 16 bases between them. The CDR3 region has the DNA TGTGCCAGTAGTTTAACAGGGATATACCCCTACGAGCAGTACTTC. Amino acids: CASSLTGIYPYEQYF.

The chain joins TRBV6-5 to TRBJ2-6; D unresolved. Germline V CDR1 and CDR2: MNHEY, SVGAGI. The CDR3 is 14 residues long. V was cut by 4 bases and J by 2 bases, with 6 bases left in between. Here the CDR3 DNA reads TGTGCCAGCAGTTTCCGCACTGGGGCCAACGTCCTGACTTTC. Translating gives CASSFRTGANVLTF.

This sequence joins TRBV11-2 and TRBJ2-2, with 8 bases matching TRBD1. The trim removed 3 bases at V and 7 bases at J, leaving 4 bases unmatched. Looked up from germline, CDR1 is SGHAT and CDR2 is FQNNGV. The CDR3 loop spans 14 amino acids. The CDR3 spells CASSFQGANGELFF. In DNA, the CDR3 is TGTGCCAGCAGCTTCCAGGGGGCGAACGGGGAGCTGTTTTTT. Filled out from reference TRBV11-2 and TRBJ2-2, the complete variable domain reads EAGVAQSPRYKIIEKRQSVAFWCNPISGHATLYWYQQILGQGPKLLIQFQNNGVVDDSQLPKDRFSAERLKGVDSTLKIQPAKLEDSAVYLCASSFQGANGELFFGEGSRLTVL.

The chain uses TRBV29-1 and TRBJ1-2; D gene uncertain. In germline, CDR1 is SQVTM, CDR2 ANQGSEA. Trimming removed 6 bases from V and 4 bases from J, with 18 bases in between. The length of the CDR3 is 14 residues. Here the CDR3 DNA reads TGCAGCGTGAACTTACCCCGACAAAGCTATGGCTACACCTTC. This sequence encodes CSVNLPRQSYGYTF.

J is TRBJ1-2 and V is TRBV5-1; 9 nucleotides line up with TRBD1. The CDR3 covers 15 residues. Germline V lookup: CDR1 SGHRS, CDR2 YFSETQ. V dropped 4 bases and J dropped 4; count of bases not matched to a gene: 8. The CDR3 loop reads CASSETGGSSYGYTF. DNA for the CDR3: TGCGCCAGCAGCGAGACAGGGGGGTCTAGCTATGGCTACACCTTC.

The V call is TRBV11-2, the J call TRBJ2-7, with D possibly being TRBD1 (6 bases). The CDR3 extends over 13 amino acids. The germline V and J ends were trimmed by 4 bases and 2 bases, with 9 bases remaining between them. Germline V gene lookup returns CDR1 SGHAT and CDR2 FQNNGV. The CDR3 DNA follows: TGTGCCAGCAGCTCAGGGGCCCCCTACGAGCAGTACTTC. This translates into CASSSGAPYEQYF.

The gene calls are TRBV28 and TRBJ2-7; no clear D gene. The V gene lost 2 bases and the J gene lost 4 bases, with 6 bases spanning the gap. The CDR3 runs to 12 residues. In germline, CDR1 is MDHEN, CDR2 SYDVKM. The CDR3 is CASSLRRYEQYF. The DNA of the CDR3 is TGTGCCAGCAGTTTAAGGAGATACGAGCAGTACTTC.

The V and J genes are TRBV28 and TRBJ2-7, with TRBD2 identical over 7 bases. Losses at the gene ends were 2 bases for V and 0 bases for J; bases not matched to a gene: 10. Germline-derived CDR1 and CDR2 are MDHEN and SYDVKM. This CDR3 is 17 amino acids long. CDR3 sequence reads: CASSLRLVAGDSYEQYF. The CDR3 nucleotides read TGTGCCAGCAGTTTAAGACTAGTGGCGGGAGACTCCTACGAGCAGTACTTC.

V and J are TRBV7-6 and TRBJ2-2; TRBD2 matches 10 bases. This CDR3 spans 17 amino acids. J lost 5 bases, V lost 2 bases, and 8 bases had no gene match. Germline CDR1 SGHVS, CDR2 FNYEAQ. The CDR3: CASSLRASGSRTGELFF. DNA for the CDR3: TGTGCCAGCAGCTTACGGGCTAGCGGGAGTCGGACCGGGGAGCTGTTTTTT.

This clone was picked up a small number of times. This specimen includes other DNA sequences encoding the same CDR3. V is TRBV4-1 and J is TRBJ2-7, with D uncertain. V was shortened by 3 bases and J by 0 bases, with 6 bases between the two germline ends. The CDR3 loop spans 13 amino acids. Germline lookup yields CDR1 MGHRA and CDR2 YSYEKL. The CDR3 DNA sequence: TGCGCCAGCAGCCAGGGATACTCCTACGAGCAGTACTTC. This encodes CASSQGYSYEQYF.

J is TRBJ2-3 and V is TRBV9, with D perhaps matching TRBD1 (6 bases). The CDR3 runs to 16 residues. CDR1 and CDR2 from the germline V gene are SGDLS and YYNGEE. V dropped 0 bases and J dropped 2 bases, with 13 bases sitting between them. This chain's CDR3 is CASSVETGQATDTQYF. DNA for the CDR3: TGTGCCAGCAGCGTAGAAACGGGACAAGCCACAGATACGCAGTATTTT.

The CDR3 loop is CATSTAGEELFEQYF. The DNA of the CDR3 is TGTGCCACCAGCACTGCGGGGGAGGAGCTCTTCGAGCAGTACTTC. This sequence joins TRBV15 and TRBJ2-7, with 7 positions matching TRBD2. There are 15 residues in the CDR3. The germline CDR1 and CDR2 sequences are LNHNV and YYDKDF (reference sequence). Trimming cost V 4 bases and J 6 bases; bases outside gene matches: 12. The complete variable domain, with remaining parts taken from reference TRBV15 and TRBJ2-7, reads DAMVIQNPRYQVTQFGKPVTLSCSQTLNHNVMYWYQQKSSQAPKLLFHYYDKDFNNEADTPDNFQSRRPNTSFCFLDIRSPGLGDTAMYLCATSTAGEELFEQYFGPGTRLTVT.

The genes are TRBV27 and TRBJ2-7; D is tentatively TRBD1 or TRBD2 (5 bases each). Germline V gene data show CDR1 as MNHEY and CDR2 as SMNVEV (reference sequence). Trimming cost V 0 bases and J 7 bases, with 16 bases left between them. The CDR3 is 15 amino acids. The CDR3: CASSLSGPPSGEQYF. CDR3 nucleotides: TGTGCCAGCAGTTTATCGGGACCCCCCTCGGGGGAGCAGTACTTC.

The CDR3 coding sequence is TGTGCCAGCAGTCGGACAGTAGGAGATGGCTACACCTTC. Amino acid sequence: CASSRTVGDGYTF. V is TRBV9 and J is TRBJ1-2; weak D call: TRBD1 (6 bases). This CDR3 has 13 residues. The ends were cut back, 5 bases at V and 6 bases at J, with 14 bases in the middle. In germline, CDR1 is SGDLS, CDR2 YYNGEE.

J is TRBJ2-1 and V is TRBV5-1; the D is unclear. The CDR3 length is 14 residues. Per germline, CDR1 SGHRS and CDR2 YFSETQ. V was cut by 7 bases and J by 0 bases, with 11 bases left in between. The CDR3 reads CASHDGFSYNEQFF. The CDR3 DNA is TGCGCCAGCCACGACGGCTTCTCCTACAATGAGCAGTTCTTC.

CDR3 nucleotide sequence: TGTGCCAGCAGTTTAATAGCGGGAGCGTTCCACGAGCAGTACTTC. Translated: CASSLIAGAFHEQYF. The V and J genes are TRBV27 and TRBJ2-7; 9 nucleotides agree with TRBD2. The CDR3 extends over 15 amino acids. The junction had 7 bases not matched to a gene; V was cut back by 2 bases and J by 5 bases. Germline values: CDR1 MNHEY, CDR2 SMNVEV (reference sequence).

The V call is TRBV4-1, the J call TRBJ2-1; 8 nucleotides line up with TRBD2. The trim removed 5 bases at V and 1 base at J, leaving 7 bases unmatched. The CDR3 covers 16 residues. Germline V gene sequence: CDR1 MGHRA, CDR2 YSYEKL. DNA of the CDR3: TGCGCCAGCAGCTCTCAAGCGGGAGAGTCCTACAATGAGCAGTTCTTC. This sequence encodes CASSSQAGESYNEQFF.

V is TRBV19 and J is TRBJ2-2; no clear D. The CDR3 is made up of 15 amino acids. Trimming stripped 6 bases from V and 5 bases from J, with 16 bases between. CDR1 LNHDA and CDR2 SQIVND come from the germline V gene (reference sequence). The CDR3 protein is CASRPFDLLTGELFF. CDR3 sequence (DNA): TGTGCCAGTAGACCCTTCGATCTATTAACCGGGGAGCTGTTTTTT.

The rearrangement links TRBV6-4 to TRBJ2-7, with 10 positions matching TRBD2. Germline lookup yields CDR1 MRHNA and CDR2 SNTAGT. Germline trimming cut 4 bases from V and 12 bases from J; bases unmatched to any gene: 3. The CDR3 is made up of 11 amino acids. The CDR3 sequence: CASSVSGGRYF. The CDR3, as DNA: TGTGCCAGCAGTGTTAGCGGGGGGCGGTACTTC.

This clone has more than one count but fewer than ten. J is TRBJ2-2 and V is TRBV19; 8 nucleotides line up with TRBD2. The ends lost 2 bases at V and 3 bases at J; junction bases unmatched: 2. Germline V gene sequence: CDR1 LNHDA, CDR2 SQIVND (reference sequence). This CDR3 contains 15 residues. The CDR3 spells CASSISGSYTGELFF. In DNA, the CDR3 is TGTGCCAGTAGTATAAGCGGGAGTTACACCGGGGAGCTGTTTTTT.